Listed below are T cell receptor beta chains from one sample, sequenced in a study of metastatic and nonmetastatic thyroid tumors. TCRdb reprocessed the PCR reads via MiXCR. This table has about 92,000 clones, around 14% appearing once. The sample comprised blood. The receptors here all came from a female donor with papillary thyroid cancer or a benign thyroid nodule (not recorded which). Some clones in this sample may be carry-over from other donors' samples. CDR3s include the opening cysteine and the closing phenylalanine or tryptophan. Fields, in order: clone size, D gene, V gene, J gene, CDR3 protein, CDR3 DNA. The D gene is left open where the match is weak. Clone size is shown for a subset of rows, as once, few, many or a class of expanded clone.

>many|.|TRBV30|TRBJ1-4
CAWGDMGKLFF
TGTGCCTGGGGGGACATGGGAAAACTGTTTTTT
>.|TRBD2|TRBV3-1|TRBJ2-7
CASSPSGGVSSYEQYF
TGTGCCAGCAGCCCTAGCGGGGGAGTTAGCTCCTACGAGCAGTACTTC
>many|.|TRBV18|TRBJ2-3
CASSDTGDTQYF
TGTGCCAGCTCAGATACGGGCGATACGCAGTATTTT
>many|.|TRBV6-1|TRBJ2-7
CASSTGSKEQYF
TGTGCCAGCAGCACCGGCTCAAAAGAGCAGTACTTC
>many|.|TRBV6-1|TRBJ1-2
CASSSGGVGWYGYTF
TGTGCCAGCAGTTCGGGGGGGGTGGGATGGTATGGCTACACCTTC
>many|TRBD2|TRBV5-1|TRBJ2-7
CASSVGTSPYEQYF
TGCGCCAGCAGCGTAGGGACTAGTCCCTACGAGCAGTACTTC
>many|.|TRBV18|TRBJ1-4
CASSLGISNEKLFF
TGTGCCAGCTCACTGGGGATCTCTAATGAAAAACTGTTTTTT
>few|.|TRBV4-1|TRBJ1-1
CASRGPLQNTEAFF
TGCGCCAGCCGTGGGCCCCTGCAGAACACTGAAGCTTTCTTT
>many|TRBD1|TRBV12-3/TRBV12-4|TRBJ2-1
CASSPRTGVLALPHEQFF
TGTGCCAGCAGTCCCCGGACAGGCGTACTCGCACTCCCTCATGAGCAGTTCTTC
>many|.|TRBV3-1|TRBJ1-3
CASSLLGQGSGNTIYF
TGTGCCAGCAGCTTACTGGGCCAGGGCTCTGGAAACACCATATATTTT
>many|TRBD2|TRBV6-1|TRBJ2-1
CASSEASGGANEQFF
TGTGCCAGCAGTGAAGCTAGCGGGGGGGCCAATGAGCAGTTCTTC
>many|.|TRBV10-3|TRBJ1-1
CAIRGNTEAFF
TGTGCCATCAGGGGTAACACTGAAGCTTTCTTT
>many|.|TRBV5-8|TRBJ2-3
CASSGRTDTQYF
TGTGCCAGCAGCGGACGCACAGATACGCAGTATTTT
>many|.|TRBV6-1|TRBJ1-1
CASRTGGFSEAFF
TGTGCCAGCAGAACAGGAGGTTTTTCTGAAGCTTTCTTT
>.|.|TRBV2|TRBJ2-3
CSSSASRGEYTDTQYF
TGTTCCAGCAGTGCCTCACGCGGGGAGTACACAGATACTCAGTATTTT
>many|.|TRBV30|TRBJ1-1
CAEDAPGTEAFF
TGTGCGGAGGACGCACCGGGGACTGAAGCTTTCTTT
>many|TRBD1|TRBV6-5|TRBJ2-7
CASSYSGQGAYEQYF
TGTGCCAGCAGTTACTCGGGACAGGGTGCCTACGAGCAGTACTTC
>many|TRBD1|TRBV11-2|TRBJ1-2
CASSPIQGADYGYTF
TGTGCCAGCAGCCCGATCCAGGGGGCGGATTATGGCTACACCTTC
>many|.|TRBV20-1|TRBJ2-7
CSARDWGGRGYEQYF
TGCAGTGCTAGAGATTGGGGAGGACGAGGATACGAGCAGTACTTC
>many|TRBD2|TRBV14|TRBJ2-1
CASSQGIAGGYYNEQFF
TGTGCCAGCAGCCAAGGGATAGCGGGGGGATATTACAATGAGCAGTTCTTC
>many|TRBD1|TRBV10-1|TRBJ2-7
CASSYLRDSGLGEQYF
TGCGCCAGCAGTTACCTCCGGGACAGCGGCCTGGGGGAGCAGTACTTC
>many|TRBD2|TRBV4-1|TRBJ2-3
CASSPKGTSGGVTDTQYF
TGCGCCAGCAGCCCTAAGGGGACTAGCGGGGGGGTCACAGATACGCAGTATTTT
>many|TRBD1|TRBV11-1|TRBJ1-3
CASSLLTGKRGNTIYF
TGTGCCAGCAGCTTACTGACAGGGAAAAGGGGAAACACCATATATTTT
>.|TRBD1|TRBV9|TRBJ1-4
CASARQGDNEKLFF
TGTGCCAGCGCTCGACAGGGCGATAATGAAAAACTGTTTTTT
>many|.|TRBV6-1|TRBJ2-3
CASSSGGPDTQYF
TGTGCCAGCAGTTCAGGGGGGCCAGATACGCAGTATTTT
>many|.|TRBV27|TRBJ1-3
CASSRVGGAGNTIYF
TGTGCCAGCAGTCGCGTAGGGGGGGCTGGAAACACCATATATTTT
>many|.|TRBV2|TRBJ2-7
CASSETAASLAEQYF
TGTGCCAGCAGTGAAACGGCAGCCTCCCTCGCCGAGCAGTACTTC
>.|.|TRBV10-3|TRBJ2-3
CAISSISADTQYF
TGTGCCATCAGTTCAATTTCCGCAGATACGCAGTATTTT
>many|.|TRBV5-1|TRBJ2-2
CASSPPHGGANTGELFF
TGCGCCAGCTCTCCACCCCACGGCGGAGCGAACACCGGGGAGCTGTTTTTT
>.|TRBD1|TRBV30|TRBJ2-7
CARGTWTGTEQYF
TGTGCCCGGGGCACCTGGACAGGGACCGAGCAGTACTTC
>many|TRBD1|TRBV6-1|TRBJ1-5
CASSWTGSNQPQHF
TGTGCCAGCAGCTGGACAGGGTCTAATCAGCCCCAGCATTTT
>many|.|TRBV3-1|TRBJ2-1
CASSQAGKYNEQFF
TGTGCCAGCAGCCAGGCGGGAAAGTACAATGAGCAGTTCTTC
>few|TRBD2|TRBV12-3/TRBV12-4|TRBJ2-7
CASSGAGTSLFEQYF
TGTGCCAGCAGCGGAGCCGGGACTAGCTTATTCGAGCAGTACTTC
>many|.|TRBV6-6|TRBJ2-2
CASSYTNIGELFF
TGTGCCAGCAGTTACACGAACATCGGGGAGCTGTTTTTT
>many|TRBD1|TRBV20-1|TRBJ1-1
CSATSGQGATEAFF
TGCAGTGCTACTTCAGGACAGGGCGCCACTGAAGCTTTCTTT
>.|.|TRBV7-6|TRBJ2-3
CASSRGPGTDIQYF
TGTGCCAGCAGCCGCGGACCTGGCACAGATATTCAGTATTTT
>many|.|TRBV7-9|TRBJ2-3
CASSFRVRTIDTQYF
TGTGCCAGCAGCTTTAGAGTTCGGACGATAGATACGCAGTATTTT
>many|TRBD1|TRBV5-5|TRBJ2-7
CASSLEPGQGIGEQYF
TGTGCCAGCAGCTTGGAGCCGGGACAGGGGATCGGCGAGCAGTACTTC
>many|.|TRBV18|TRBJ1-5
CASSSDGGNQPQHF
TGTGCCAGCTCATCGGACGGCGGCAATCAGCCCCAGCATTTT
>many|TRBD1|TRBV30|TRBJ2-7
CACTQGFAYEQYF
TGTGCCTGTACACAGGGGTTCGCCTACGAGCAGTACTTC
>many|.|TRBV15|TRBJ2-3
CATSGRTQGTSDTQYF
TGTGCCACCAGCGGTCGGACTCAGGGGACCTCAGATACGCAGTATTTT
>many|TRBD2|TRBV12-3/TRBV12-4|TRBJ2-3
CASSSAGVGTDTQYF
TGTGCCAGCAGTTCAGCGGGGGTAGGAACAGATACGCAGTATTTT
>many|.|TRBV12-3/TRBV12-4|TRBJ1-5
CASSPSLGRVNQPQHF
TGTGCCAGCAGCCCCTCCCTAGGGAGAGTCAATCAGCCCCAGCATTTT
>many|.|TRBV2|TRBJ2-3
CASSDSGTDTQYF
TGTGCCAGCAGTGATTCAGGCACAGATACGCAGTATTTT
>.|.|TRBV2|TRBJ2-2
CVSSQEGGAFTGELFF
TGTGTCAGCAGTCAGGAGGGCGGGGCCTTCACCGGGGAGCTGTTTTTT
>many|TRBD1|TRBV7-9|TRBJ1-2
CASSRPDRGHYGYTF
TGTGCCAGCAGCCGCCCGGACAGGGGGCATTATGGCTACACCTTC